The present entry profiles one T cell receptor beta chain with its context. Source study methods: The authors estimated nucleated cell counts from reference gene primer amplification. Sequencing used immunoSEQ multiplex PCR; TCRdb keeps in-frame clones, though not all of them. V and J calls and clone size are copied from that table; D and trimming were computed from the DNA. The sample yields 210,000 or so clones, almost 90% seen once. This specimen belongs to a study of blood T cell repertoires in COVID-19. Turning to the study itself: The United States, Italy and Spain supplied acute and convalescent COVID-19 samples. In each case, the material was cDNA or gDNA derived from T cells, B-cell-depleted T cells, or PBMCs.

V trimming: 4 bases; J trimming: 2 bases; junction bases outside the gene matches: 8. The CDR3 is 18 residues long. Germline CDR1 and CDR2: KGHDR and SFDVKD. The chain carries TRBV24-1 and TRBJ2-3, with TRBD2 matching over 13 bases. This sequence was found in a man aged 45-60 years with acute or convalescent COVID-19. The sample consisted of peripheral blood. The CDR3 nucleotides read TGTGCCACCAGTGACCCCCGGACTAGCGGGAGCAACACAGATACGCAGTATTTT. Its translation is CATSDPRTSGSNTDTQYF.